The T cell receptor beta chain under discussion was sequenced for a study of cytomegalovirus exposure and HLA in healthy donors. PCR amplification relied on 60 Vbeta primers (plus 13 Jbeta primers). Assay used: immunoSEQ multiplex PCR; TCRdb lists only in-frame clones, some missing. This sample has about 98,000 clones; around two thirds occur once, and the top ten carry under 2%. The CDR3 has 15 residues. Trimming left V 8 bases short and J 4 bases short, with 19 bases between. CDR1 is LNHNV and CDR2 is YYDKDF in the germline V gene (reference sequence). Regarding this clone: The same CDR3 also results from other DNA sequences found in this sample.

Material: PBMCs. The chain joins TRBV15 to TRBJ2-3, with a weak D call TRBD1 (5 bases). The receptor's source is a male donor in good health and CMV-seronegative. CDR3 residues: CATARQGEVSDTQYF. CDR3 bases: TGTGCCACCGCAAGGCAGGGTGAGGTTTCAGATACGCAGTATTTT.